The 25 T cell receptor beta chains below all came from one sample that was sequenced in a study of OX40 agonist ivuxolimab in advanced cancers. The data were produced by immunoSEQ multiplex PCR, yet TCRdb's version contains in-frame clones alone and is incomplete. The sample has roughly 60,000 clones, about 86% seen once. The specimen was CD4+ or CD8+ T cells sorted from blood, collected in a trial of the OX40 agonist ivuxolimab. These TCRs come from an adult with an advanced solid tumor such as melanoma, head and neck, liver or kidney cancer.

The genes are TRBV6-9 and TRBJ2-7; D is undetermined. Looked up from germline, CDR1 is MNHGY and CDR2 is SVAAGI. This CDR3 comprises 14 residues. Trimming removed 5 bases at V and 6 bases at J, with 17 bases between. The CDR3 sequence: CASSDRWSTSEQYF. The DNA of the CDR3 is TGTGCCAGCAGTGACCGGTGGTCGACGAGCGAGCAGTACTTC.

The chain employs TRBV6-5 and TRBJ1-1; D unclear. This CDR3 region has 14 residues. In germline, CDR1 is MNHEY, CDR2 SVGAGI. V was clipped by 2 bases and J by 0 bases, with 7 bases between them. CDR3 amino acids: CASSYGRLNTEAFF. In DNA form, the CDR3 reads TGTGCCAGCAGTTACGGGCGGCTGAACACTGAAGCTTTCTTT.

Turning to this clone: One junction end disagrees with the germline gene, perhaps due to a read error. For the CDR3, the DNA is TGTGCCAGCAACCCACTGAGATCCCAGGGGGATACGCAATATTTT. Amino acid sequence: CASNPLRSQGDTQYF. V and J are TRBV6-6 and TRBJ2-3, with TRBD1 identical over 7 bases. This CDR3 has 15 residues. Germline V gene lookup returns CDR1 MNHNY and CDR2 SVGAGI (reference sequence).

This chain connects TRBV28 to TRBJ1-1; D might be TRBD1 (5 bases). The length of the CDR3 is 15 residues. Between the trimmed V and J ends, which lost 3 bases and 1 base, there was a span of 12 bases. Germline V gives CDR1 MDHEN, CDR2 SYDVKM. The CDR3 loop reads CASSLMTAKNTEAFF. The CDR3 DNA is TGTGCCAGCAGTTTGATGACAGCCAAGAACACTGAAGCTTTCTTT.

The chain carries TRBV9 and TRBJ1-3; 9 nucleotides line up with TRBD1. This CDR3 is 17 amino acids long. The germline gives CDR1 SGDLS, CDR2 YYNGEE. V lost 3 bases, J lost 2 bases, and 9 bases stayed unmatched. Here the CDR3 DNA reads TGTGCCAGCAGCGACCCGGGACAGGGAATAACTGGAAACACCATATATTTT. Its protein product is CASSDPGQGITGNTIYF.

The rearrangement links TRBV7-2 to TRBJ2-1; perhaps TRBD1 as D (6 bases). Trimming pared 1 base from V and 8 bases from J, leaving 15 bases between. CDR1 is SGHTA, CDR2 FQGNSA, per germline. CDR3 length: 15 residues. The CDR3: CASSLGTGIWDEQFF. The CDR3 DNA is TGTGCCAGCAGCTTAGGTACAGGGATTTGGGATGAGCAGTTCTTC.

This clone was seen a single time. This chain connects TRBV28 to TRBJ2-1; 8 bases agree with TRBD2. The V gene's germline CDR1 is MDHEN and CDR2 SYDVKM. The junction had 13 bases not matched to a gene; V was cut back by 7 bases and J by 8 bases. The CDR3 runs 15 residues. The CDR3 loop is CASTSPAGERHEQFF. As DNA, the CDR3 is TGTGCCAGCACATCCCCAGCGGGAGAGAGGCATGAGCAGTTCTTC. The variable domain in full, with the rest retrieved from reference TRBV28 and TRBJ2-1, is DVKVTQSSRYLVKRTGEKVFLECVQDMDHENMFWYRQDPGLGLRLIYFSYDVKMKEKGDIPEGYSVSREKKERFSLILESASTNQTSMYLCASTSPAGERHEQFFGPGTRLTVL.

The DNA of the CDR3 is TGTGCCAGTAGTGCGACAGGGGGCAGGATGGCTCAAGAGACCCAGTACTTC. This encodes CASSATGGRMAQETQYF. The rearrangement uses TRBV19 and TRBJ2-5; the match to TRBD1 covers 10 bases. Trimming cost V 5 bases and J 2 bases; bases outside gene matches: 11. The germline V gene encodes CDR1 LNHDA and CDR2 SQIVND (reference sequence). This CDR3 region has 17 residues.

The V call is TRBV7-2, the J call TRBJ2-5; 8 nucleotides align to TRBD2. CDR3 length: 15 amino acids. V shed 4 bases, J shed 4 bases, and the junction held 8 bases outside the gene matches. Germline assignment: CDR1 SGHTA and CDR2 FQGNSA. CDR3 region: CASSSESGRGETQYF. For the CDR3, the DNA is TGTGCCAGCAGCTCCGAGAGCGGGAGAGGAGAGACCCAGTACTTC.

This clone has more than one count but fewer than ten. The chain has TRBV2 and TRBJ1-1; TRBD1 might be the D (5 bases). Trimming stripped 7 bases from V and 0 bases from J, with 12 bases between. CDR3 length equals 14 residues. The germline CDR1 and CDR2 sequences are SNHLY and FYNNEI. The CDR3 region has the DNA TGTGCCAGCACCAACAGGAGGATGAACACTGAAGCTTTCTTT. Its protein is CASTNRRMNTEAFF.

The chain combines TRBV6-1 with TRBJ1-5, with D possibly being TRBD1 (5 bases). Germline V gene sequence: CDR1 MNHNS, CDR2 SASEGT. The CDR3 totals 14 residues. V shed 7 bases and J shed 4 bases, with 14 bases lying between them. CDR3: CASKGDGTNQPQHF. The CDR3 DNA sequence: TGTGCCAGCAAAGGGGACGGAACGAATCAGCCCCAGCATTTT.

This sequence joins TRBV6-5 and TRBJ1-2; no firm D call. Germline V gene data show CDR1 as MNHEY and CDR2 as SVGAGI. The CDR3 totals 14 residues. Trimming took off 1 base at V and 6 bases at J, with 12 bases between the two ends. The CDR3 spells CASSYLGHGDGYTF. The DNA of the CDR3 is TGTGCCAGCAGTTACTTGGGCCACGGGGATGGCTACACCTTC.

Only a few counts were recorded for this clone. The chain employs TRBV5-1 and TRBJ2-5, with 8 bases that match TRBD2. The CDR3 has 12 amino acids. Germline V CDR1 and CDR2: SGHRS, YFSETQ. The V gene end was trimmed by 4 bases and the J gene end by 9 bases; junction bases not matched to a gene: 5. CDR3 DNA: TGCGCCAGCAGCCCCCCGGGAGGGGCCCAGTACTTC. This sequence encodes CASSPPGGAQYF.

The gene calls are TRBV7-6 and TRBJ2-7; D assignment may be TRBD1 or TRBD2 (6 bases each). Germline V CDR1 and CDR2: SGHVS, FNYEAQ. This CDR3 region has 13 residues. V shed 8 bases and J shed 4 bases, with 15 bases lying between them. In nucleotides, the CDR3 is TGTGCCAGCTCCGGACGGGGGCGGTACGAGCAGTACTTC. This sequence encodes CASSGRGRYEQYF.

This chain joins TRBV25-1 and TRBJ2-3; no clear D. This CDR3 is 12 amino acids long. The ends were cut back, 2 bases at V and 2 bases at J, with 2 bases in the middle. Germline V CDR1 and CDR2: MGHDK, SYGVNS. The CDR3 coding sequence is TGTGCCAGCAGTGAAAACACAGATACGCAGTATTTT. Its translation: CASSENTDTQYF.

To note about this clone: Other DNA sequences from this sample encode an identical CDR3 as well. The CDR3 is CASSLRLAGDNEQFF. DNA of the CDR3: TGCGCCAGCAGCTTAAGACTAGCGGGGGACAATGAGCAGTTCTTC. This chain connects TRBV5-1 to TRBJ2-1, with TRBD2 identical over 12 bases. The germline CDR1 and CDR2 sequences are SGHRS and YFSETQ. The length of the CDR3 is 15 residues. Unmatched junction bases numbered 2, after V lost 2 bases and J lost 5 bases.

CDR3 sequence reads: CAISPHGPNNEQFF. The CDR3 bases are TGTGCCATCAGTCCACACGGCCCGAACAATGAGCAGTTCTTC. The V gene is TRBV10-3, the J gene TRBJ2-1; D not resolved. This CDR3 has 14 amino acids. Trimming left V 5 bases short and J 5 bases short, with 13 bases between. The germline CDR1 and CDR2 sequences are ENHRY and SYGVKD.

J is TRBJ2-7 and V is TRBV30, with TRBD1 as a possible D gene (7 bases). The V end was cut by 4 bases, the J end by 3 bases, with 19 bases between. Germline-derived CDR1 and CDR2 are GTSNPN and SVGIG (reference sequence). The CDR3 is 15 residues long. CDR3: CAWIQGGGSLYEQYF. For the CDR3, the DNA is TGTGCCTGGATTCAAGGAGGGGGCAGTCTCTACGAGCAGTACTTC.

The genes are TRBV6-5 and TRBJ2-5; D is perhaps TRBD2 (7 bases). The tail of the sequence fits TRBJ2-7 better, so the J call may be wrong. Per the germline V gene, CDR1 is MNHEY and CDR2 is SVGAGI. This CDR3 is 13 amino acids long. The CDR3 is CATRNRGGYEQYF. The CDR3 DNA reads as TGTGCCACCAGAAATAGGGGGGGCTACGAGCAGTACTTC.

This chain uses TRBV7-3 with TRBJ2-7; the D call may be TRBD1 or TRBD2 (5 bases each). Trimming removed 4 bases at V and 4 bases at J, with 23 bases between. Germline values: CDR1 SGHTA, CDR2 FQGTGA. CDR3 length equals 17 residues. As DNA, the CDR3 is TGTGCCAGCAGCTCCCTCCCCCCAGGGAGACTGGGGTACGAGCAGTACTTC. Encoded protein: CASSSLPPGRLGYEQYF.

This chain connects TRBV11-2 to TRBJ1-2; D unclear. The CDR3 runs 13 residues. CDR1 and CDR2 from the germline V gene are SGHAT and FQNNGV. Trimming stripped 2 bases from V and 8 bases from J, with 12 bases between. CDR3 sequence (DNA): TGTGCCAGCAGCTTAATGCGCTCTCGGGGCTACACCTTC. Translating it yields CASSLMRSRGYTF. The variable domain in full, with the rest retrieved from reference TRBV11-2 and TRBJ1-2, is EAGVAQSPRYKIIEKRQSVAFWCNPISGHATLYWYQQILGQGPKLLIQFQNNGVVDDSQLPKDRFSAERLKGVDSTLKIQPAKLEDSAVYLCASSLMRSRGYTFGSGTRLTVV.

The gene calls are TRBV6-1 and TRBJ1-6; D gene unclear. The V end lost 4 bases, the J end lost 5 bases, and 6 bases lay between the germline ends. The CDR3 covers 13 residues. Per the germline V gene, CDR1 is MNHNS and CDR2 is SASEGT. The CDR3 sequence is CASSVIDNSPLHF. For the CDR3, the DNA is TGTGCCAGCAGTGTTATCGATAATTCACCCCTCCACTTT.

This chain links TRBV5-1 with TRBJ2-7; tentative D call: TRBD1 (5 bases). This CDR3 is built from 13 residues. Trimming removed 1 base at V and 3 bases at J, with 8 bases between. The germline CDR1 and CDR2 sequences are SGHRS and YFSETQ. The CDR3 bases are TGCGCCAGCAGCTTGCAGGGAAGCTACGAGCAGTACTTC. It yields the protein CASSLQGSYEQYF.

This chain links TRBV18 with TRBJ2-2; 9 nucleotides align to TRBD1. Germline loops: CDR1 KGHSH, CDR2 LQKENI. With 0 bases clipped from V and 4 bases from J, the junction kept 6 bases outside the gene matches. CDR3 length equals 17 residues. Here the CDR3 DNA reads TGTGCCAGCTCACCACCGATAACAGGGGGCCTCACCGGGGAGCTGTTTTTT. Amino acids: CASSPPITGGLTGELFF.

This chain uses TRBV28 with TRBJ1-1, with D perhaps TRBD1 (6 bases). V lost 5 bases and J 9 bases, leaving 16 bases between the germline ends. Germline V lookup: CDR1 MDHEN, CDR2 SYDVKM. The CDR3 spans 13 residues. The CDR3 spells CASSRDGQNKAFF. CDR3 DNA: TGTGCCAGCAGTCGGGACGGACAGAACAAAGCTTTCTTT.